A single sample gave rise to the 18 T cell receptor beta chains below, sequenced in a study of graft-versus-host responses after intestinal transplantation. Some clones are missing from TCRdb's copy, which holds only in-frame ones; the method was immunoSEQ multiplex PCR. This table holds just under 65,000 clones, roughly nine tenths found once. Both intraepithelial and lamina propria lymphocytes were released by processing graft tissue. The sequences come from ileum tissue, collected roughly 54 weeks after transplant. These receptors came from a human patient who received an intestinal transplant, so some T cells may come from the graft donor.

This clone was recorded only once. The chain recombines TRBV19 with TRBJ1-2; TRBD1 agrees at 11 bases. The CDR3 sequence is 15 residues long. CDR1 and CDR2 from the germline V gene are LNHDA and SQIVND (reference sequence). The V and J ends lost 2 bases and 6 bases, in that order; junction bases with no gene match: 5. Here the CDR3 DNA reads TGTGCCAGTAGTATACCGCCGGGACAGGGGGATGGCTACACCTTC. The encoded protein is CASSIPPGQGDGYTF.

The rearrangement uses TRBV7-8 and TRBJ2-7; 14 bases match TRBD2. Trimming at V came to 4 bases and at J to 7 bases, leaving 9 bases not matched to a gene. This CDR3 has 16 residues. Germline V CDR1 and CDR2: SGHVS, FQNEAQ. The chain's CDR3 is CASSSSGLAGAREQYF. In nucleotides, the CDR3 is TGTGCCAGCAGCTCCTCGGGACTAGCGGGAGCTAGGGAGCAGTACTTC.

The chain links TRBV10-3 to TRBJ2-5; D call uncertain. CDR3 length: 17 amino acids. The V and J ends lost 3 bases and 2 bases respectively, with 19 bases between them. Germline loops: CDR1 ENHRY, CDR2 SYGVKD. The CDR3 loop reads CAISEDPVPEVQETQYF. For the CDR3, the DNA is TGTGCCATCAGTGAAGATCCGGTCCCCGAAGTACAAGAGACCCAGTACTTC.

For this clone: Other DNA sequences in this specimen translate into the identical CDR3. The CDR3 region has the DNA TGTGCCAGCAGCTCCATGACAGGGCTGAACACTGAAGCTTTCTTT. Translating it yields CASSSMTGLNTEAFF. The chain joins TRBV5-6 to TRBJ1-1; 7 bases align to TRBD1. The CDR3 extends over 15 amino acids. V trimming: 3 bases; J trimming: 0 bases; junction bases outside the gene matches: 5. CDR1 is SGHDT, CDR2 YYEEEE, per germline. The full variable domain, completed using reference TRBV5-6 and TRBJ1-1, is DAGVTQSPTHLIKTRGQQVTLRCSPKSGHDTVSWYQQALGQGPQFIFQYYEEEERQRGNFPDRFSGHQFPNYSSELNVNALLLGDSALYLCASSSMTGLNTEAFFGQGTRLTVV.

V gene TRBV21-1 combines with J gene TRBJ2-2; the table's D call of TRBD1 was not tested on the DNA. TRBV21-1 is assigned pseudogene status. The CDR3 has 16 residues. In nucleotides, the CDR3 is TGTGCCAGCAGCAAGGCCCCAGGGGGAGGCACCGGGGAGCTGTTTTTT. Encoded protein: CASSKAPGGGTGELFF.

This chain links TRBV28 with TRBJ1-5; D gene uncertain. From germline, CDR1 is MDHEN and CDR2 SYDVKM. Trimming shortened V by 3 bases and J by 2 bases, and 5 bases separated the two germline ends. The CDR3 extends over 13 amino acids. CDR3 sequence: CASSFFGNQPQHF. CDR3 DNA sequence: TGTGCCAGCAGTTTTTTTGGCAATCAGCCCCAGCATTTT.

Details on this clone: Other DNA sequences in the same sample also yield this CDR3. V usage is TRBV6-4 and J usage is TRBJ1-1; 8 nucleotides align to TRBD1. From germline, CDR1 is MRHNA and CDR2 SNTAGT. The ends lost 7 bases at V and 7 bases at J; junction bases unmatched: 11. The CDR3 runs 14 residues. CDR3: CASTRIRDRLEAFF. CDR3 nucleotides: TGTGCCAGCACCCGAATTAGGGACAGGCTTGAAGCTTTCTTT.

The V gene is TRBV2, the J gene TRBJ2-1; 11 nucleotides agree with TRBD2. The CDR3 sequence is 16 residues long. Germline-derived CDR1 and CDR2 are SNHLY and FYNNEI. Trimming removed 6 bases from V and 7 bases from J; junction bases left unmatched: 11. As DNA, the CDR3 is TGTGCCAGCAGGGGTACTAGCGGGGGAGGTCGGAATGAGCAGTTCTTC. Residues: CASRGTSGGGRNEQFF.

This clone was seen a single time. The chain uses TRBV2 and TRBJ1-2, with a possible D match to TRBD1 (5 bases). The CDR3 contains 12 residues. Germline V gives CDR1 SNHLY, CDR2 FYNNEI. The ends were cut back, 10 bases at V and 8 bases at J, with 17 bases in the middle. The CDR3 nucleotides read TGTGCCACTCAACGAGGGGCAGAAGGCTACACCTTC. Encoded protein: CATQRGAEGYTF.

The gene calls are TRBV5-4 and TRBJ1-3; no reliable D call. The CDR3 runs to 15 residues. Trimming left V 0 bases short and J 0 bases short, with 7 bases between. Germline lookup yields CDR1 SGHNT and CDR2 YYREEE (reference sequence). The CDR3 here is CASSLGPGSGNTIYF. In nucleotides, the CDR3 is TGTGCCAGCAGCTTGGGCCCAGGCTCTGGAAACACCATATATTTT.

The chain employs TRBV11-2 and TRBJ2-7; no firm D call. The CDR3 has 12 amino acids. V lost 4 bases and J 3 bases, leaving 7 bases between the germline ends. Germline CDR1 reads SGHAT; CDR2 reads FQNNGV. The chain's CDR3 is CASSSQRYEQYF. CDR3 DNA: TGTGCCAGCAGCTCACAGCGCTACGAGCAGTACTTC.

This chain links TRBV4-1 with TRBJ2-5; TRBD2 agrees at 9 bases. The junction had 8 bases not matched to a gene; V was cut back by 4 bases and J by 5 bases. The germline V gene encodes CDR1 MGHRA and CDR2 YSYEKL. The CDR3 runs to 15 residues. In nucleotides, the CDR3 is TGCGCCAGCAGCCCCTTATTAGCGGGAGAGGAGACCCAGTACTTC. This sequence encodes CASSPLLAGEETQYF.

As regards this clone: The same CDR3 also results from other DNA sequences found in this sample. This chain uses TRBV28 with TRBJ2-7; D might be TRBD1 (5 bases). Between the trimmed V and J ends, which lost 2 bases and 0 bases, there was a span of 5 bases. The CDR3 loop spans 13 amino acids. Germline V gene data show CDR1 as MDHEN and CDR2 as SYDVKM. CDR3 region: CASSLGASYEQYF. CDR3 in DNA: TGTGCCAGCAGTTTAGGGGCCTCCTACGAGCAGTACTTC.

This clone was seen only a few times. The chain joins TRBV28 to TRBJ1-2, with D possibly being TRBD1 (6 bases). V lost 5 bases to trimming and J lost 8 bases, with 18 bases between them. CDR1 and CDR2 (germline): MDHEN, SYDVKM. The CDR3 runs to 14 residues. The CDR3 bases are TGTGCCAGCAGTAATACCGGGACAATCAACGGCTACACCTTC. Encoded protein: CASSNTGTINGYTF.

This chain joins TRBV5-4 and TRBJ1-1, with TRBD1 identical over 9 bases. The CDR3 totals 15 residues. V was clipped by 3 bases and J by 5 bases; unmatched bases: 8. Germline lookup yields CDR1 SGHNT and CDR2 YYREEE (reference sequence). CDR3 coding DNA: TGTGCCAGCAGCTACCCGGGACAGGGAACGACTGAAGCTTTCTTT. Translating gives CASSYPGQGTTEAFF.

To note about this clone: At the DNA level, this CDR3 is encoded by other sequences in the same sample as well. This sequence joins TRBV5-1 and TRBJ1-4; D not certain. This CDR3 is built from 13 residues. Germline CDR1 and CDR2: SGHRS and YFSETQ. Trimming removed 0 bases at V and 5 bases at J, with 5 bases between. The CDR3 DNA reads TGCGCCAGCAGCTTGGCCCCGAATGAAAAACTGTTTTTT. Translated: CASSLAPNEKLFF.

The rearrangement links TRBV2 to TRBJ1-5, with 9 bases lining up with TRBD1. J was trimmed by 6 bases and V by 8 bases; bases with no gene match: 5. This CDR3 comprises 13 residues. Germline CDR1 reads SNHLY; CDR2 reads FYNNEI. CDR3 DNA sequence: TGTGCCAGCGTAAGACAGGGGGGTCAGCCCCAGCATTTT. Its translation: CASVRQGGQPQHF.

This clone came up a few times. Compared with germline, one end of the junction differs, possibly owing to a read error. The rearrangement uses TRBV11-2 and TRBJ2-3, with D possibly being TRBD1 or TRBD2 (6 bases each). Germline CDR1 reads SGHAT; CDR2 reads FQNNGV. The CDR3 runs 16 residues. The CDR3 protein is CAGSLKGGLMTDTQYF. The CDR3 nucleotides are TGTGCCGGCAGCTTAAAGGGGGGCCTTATGACAGATACGCAGTATTTT.